This TCR beta chain emerged from a study of cytomegalovirus exposure and HLA in healthy donors. Study conclusions and caveats: The HLA-A and HLA-B alleles of most subjects were reportedly predicted accurately from TCR beta sequences.

The CDR3 contains 14 residues. Looked up from germline, CDR1 is SNHLY and CDR2 is FYNNEI. Trimming removed 2 bases from V and 6 bases from J; junction bases left unmatched: 6. It was with 60 Vbeta and 13 Jbeta primers that the PCR ran. Profiled with immunoSEQ multiplex PCR; TCRdb holds only in-frame clones, not every one. The table records fewer than 150,000 clones, approximately 80% of them present only once. This clone was seen a few times. As yet, its antigen is unknown. This sequence joins TRBV2 and TRBJ1-2; TRBD1 matches 7 bases. The sequence was obtained from a female donor in good health and CMV-seropositive. Sequencing used PBMCs. Here the CDR3 DNA reads TGTGCCAGCAGTGAAACGCGACAGGGAGATGGCTACACCTTC. Its translation: CASSETRQGDGYTF.